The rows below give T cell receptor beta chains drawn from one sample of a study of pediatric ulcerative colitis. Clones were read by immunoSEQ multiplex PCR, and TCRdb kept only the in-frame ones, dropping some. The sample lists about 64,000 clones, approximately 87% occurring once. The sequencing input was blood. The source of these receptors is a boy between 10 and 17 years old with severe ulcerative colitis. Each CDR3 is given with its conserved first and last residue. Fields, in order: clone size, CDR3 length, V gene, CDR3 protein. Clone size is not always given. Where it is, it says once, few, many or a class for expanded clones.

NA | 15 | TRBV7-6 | CASSPGAGSYNEQFF
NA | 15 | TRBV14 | CASSQDTGVSYEQYF
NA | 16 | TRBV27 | CASSLAGAGSYNEQFF
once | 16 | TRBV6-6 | CASSYLPQRPTYEQYF
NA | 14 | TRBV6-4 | CASTAQGTTYEQYF
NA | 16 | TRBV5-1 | CASSLADRSSGNTIYF
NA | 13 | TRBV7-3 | CASSLQDSYGYTF
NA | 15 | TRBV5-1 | CASSLLPGGNYEQYF
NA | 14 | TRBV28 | CASSRIHQGYEQYF
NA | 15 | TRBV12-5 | CASGFLTRGRTEAFF
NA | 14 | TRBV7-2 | CASSLLAGQETQYF
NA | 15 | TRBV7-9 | CASSLGGDSGTEAFF
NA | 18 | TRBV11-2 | CASSLGASGSFWAYEQYF
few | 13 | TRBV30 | CAWRRNENTEAFF
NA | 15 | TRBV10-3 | CAISVQGAPTYEQYF
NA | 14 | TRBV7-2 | CASSIMATDYGYTF
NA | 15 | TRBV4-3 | CASSQSGTGTREAFF
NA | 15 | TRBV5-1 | CASSPRSGNTGELFF
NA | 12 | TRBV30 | CASDPYTGELFF
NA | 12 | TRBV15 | CATSNRYTEAFF
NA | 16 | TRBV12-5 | CASGLVTSQFPAEQYF
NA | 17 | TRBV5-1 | CASSLGMTSGTHNEQFF
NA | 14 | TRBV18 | CASSTIQGLTEAFF
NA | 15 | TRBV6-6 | CASIQEFYLGNEQFF
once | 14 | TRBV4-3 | CASSQDKGINEQFF
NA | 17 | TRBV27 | CASSLGLAGLAYNEQFF
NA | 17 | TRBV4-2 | CASSDIDRDSGANVLTF
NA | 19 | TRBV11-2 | CASSPPITDRTGPDTEAFF
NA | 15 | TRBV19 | CASSTYGTGFYEQYF
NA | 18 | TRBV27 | CASSLWTSGRALHNEQFF
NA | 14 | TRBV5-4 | CASTPSAGQETQYF
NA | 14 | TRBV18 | CASSPDRVYQPQHF
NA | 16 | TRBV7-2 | CASSLYGTTPTDTQYF
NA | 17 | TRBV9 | CASSGGPKIQWDTEAFF
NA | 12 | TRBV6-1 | CASSDLSPGYTF
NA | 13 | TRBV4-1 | CASSHGQAGELFF
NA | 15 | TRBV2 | CASSEGQESTDTQYF
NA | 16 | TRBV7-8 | CASSLVAGGAKNIQYF
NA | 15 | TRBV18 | CASSGGIARTGELFF
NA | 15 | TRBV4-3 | CASSQDRTRSYEQYF
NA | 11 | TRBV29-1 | CSVSTSGDPFF
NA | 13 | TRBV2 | CASSWDGTYEQYF
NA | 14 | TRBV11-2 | CASSLSSGSYEQYF
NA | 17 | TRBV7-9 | CASSSNGGDSFSYEQYF
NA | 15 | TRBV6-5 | CASSLTRTGGHEQYF
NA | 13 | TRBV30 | CAWSVLGVEEQYF
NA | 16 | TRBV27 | CASSLSYGTGHYEQFF
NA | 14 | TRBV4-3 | CASSQLAGDFVQYF
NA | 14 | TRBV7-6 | CASSSEWRDHEQYF
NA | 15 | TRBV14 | CASSQRGVYQETQYF
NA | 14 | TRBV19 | CASSIEGPNTEAFF
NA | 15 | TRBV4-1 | CASSPRGGENTEAFF
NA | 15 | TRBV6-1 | CASSGTGPRVYEQYF
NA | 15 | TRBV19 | CASSITTKGNQPQHF
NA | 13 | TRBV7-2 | CASSADLNQPQHF
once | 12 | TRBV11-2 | CASSLVGNEQFF
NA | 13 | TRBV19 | CASSPLGTTEAFF
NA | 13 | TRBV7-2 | CASSLGGSLAAFF
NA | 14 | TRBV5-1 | CASSPTGFNTEAFF
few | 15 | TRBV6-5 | CASSYSGTGPYGYTF